These 26 T cell receptor beta chains were all obtained from the same sample, sequenced in a study of T cells in Graves' hyperthyroidism and ophthalmopathy. RNA transcripts were the template for amplifying TCR beta CDR3 regions. The TCR CDR3 was amplified in a first-round RT-PCR using the HTBI primer set. TCRdb analysed the multiplex PCR reads with MiXCR anew, one entry per CDR3 protein. The sample lists about half a million distinct CDR3 sequences, about 16% occurring once. Sample: blood. The receptors were sampled from a young woman with Graves' ophthalmopathy.

The chain combines TRBV5-6 with TRBJ2-2; 8 nucleotides agree with TRBD2. Looked up from germline, CDR1 is SGHDT and CDR2 is YYEEEE. V was clipped by 6 bases and J by 5 bases; unmatched bases: 9. The CDR3 is 15 amino acids. The CDR3: CASTLRLAPTGELFF. The DNA of the CDR3 is TGTGCCAGCACCCTAAGACTAGCGCCTACCGGGGAGCTGTTTTTT.

Only one count was recorded for this clonotype. Because it lacks the conserved phenylalanine or tryptophan at the end, this CDR3 is likely a read error. The chain has TRBV4-2 and TRBJ2-3; D possibly corresponds to TRBD2 (5 bases). This CDR3 contains 13 residues. V was pared by 4 bases and J by 3 bases, with 8 bases between. Looked up from germline, CDR1 is LGHNA and CDR2 is YNFKEQ. The CDR3 DNA sequence: TGTGCCAGCAGCCGCGACTATACAGATACGCAGTATTCT. Its protein is CASSRDYTDTQYS.

This clonotype has only a few counts. The chain is built from TRBV27 and TRBJ2-7; D is unresolved. Per the germline V gene, CDR1 is MNHEY and CDR2 is SMNVEV (reference sequence). V was shortened by 4 bases and J by 3 bases, with 13 bases between the two germline ends. The CDR3 spans 14 residues. The CDR3 bases are TGTGCCAGCAGTTCTGTTTTAGGGCTCTACGAGCAGTACTTC. Translation gives CASSSVLGLYEQYF.

A few counts support this clonotype. V usage is TRBV2 and J usage is TRBJ2-7; TRBD1 aligns across 9 bases. Germline CDR1 and CDR2: SNHLY and FYNNEI. Trimming removed 6 bases from V and 0 bases from J; junction bases left unmatched: 9. The CDR3 runs 16 residues. CDR3: CASREIPGQGSYEQYF. The CDR3 nucleotides read TGTGCCAGCAGAGAAATACCGGGACAGGGCTCCTACGAGCAGTACTTC.

Concerning this clonotype itself: This may stem from a read error, because a much larger clone lies one nucleotide away. This chain links TRBV7-2 with TRBJ1-2; 7 bases are a match to TRBD1. Per germline, CDR1 SGHTA and CDR2 FQGNSA. The CDR3 totals 19 residues. V lost 4 bases, J lost 7 bases, and 24 bases stayed unmatched. CDR3 in DNA: TGTGCCAGCAGCTCCGTATCCGACCACAGGGGACTTTTTTCGGGTGGCTACACCTTC. Residues: CASSSVSDHRGLFSGGYTF.

The rearrangement links TRBV19 to TRBJ2-7; TRBD2 is a possible D gene (6 bases). The V end lost 6 bases, the J end lost 5 bases, and 17 bases lay between the germline ends. The CDR3 spans 14 residues. The germline V gene has CDR1 LNHDA and CDR2 SQIVND (reference sequence). The chain's CDR3 is CASSGLPRTDEQYF. The CDR3 DNA sequence: TGTGCCAGTAGCGGACTACCGAGAACGGACGAGCAGTACTTC.

In its sample, this clonotype was seen many times. The chain employs TRBV30 and TRBJ2-7; 10 bases align to TRBD2. Trimming took 8 bases from V and 4 from J; bases not matched to a gene: 11. Per the germline V gene, CDR1 is GTSNPN and CDR2 is SVGIG (reference sequence). The CDR3 runs to 14 residues. Here the CDR3 DNA reads TGTGCCGGTTCTAGCGGGAGTGTAGCGTACGAGCAGTACTTC. Translating it yields CAGSSGSVAYEQYF.

This clonotype was found many times. The chain recombines TRBV30 with TRBJ2-5, with no clear D. The CDR3 length is 13 residues. Trimming removed 0 bases from V and 1 base from J, with 6 bases in between. Germline V CDR1 and CDR2: GTSNPN, SVGIG (reference sequence). This CDR3 is CAWSVGTQETQYF. CDR3 sequence (DNA): TGTGCCTGGAGTGTGGGTACCCAAGAGACCCAGTACTTC.

The chain uses TRBV7-2 and TRBJ2-1; D ambiguous. Deletions cut 4 bases from V and 5 bases from J, with 15 bases between. The CDR3 runs 15 residues. From germline, CDR1 is SGHTA and CDR2 FQGNSA. The CDR3 DNA sequence: TGTGCCAGCAGCTCGGACCCTACCACCCACAATGAGCAGTTCTTC. As protein: CASSSDPTTHNEQFF.

This clonotype occurred a few times. The genes are TRBV29-1 and TRBJ2-5; a weak D match, TRBD2 (6 bases). This CDR3 comprises 14 residues. V gave up 3 bases and J gave up 1 base, with 12 bases separating them. Germline CDR1 SQVTM, CDR2 ANQGSEA. The CDR3 coding sequence is TGCAGCGTTGACGGGAGAGGTTCCCAAGAGACCCAGTACTTC. Translating it yields CSVDGRGSQETQYF.

CDR3 sequence (DNA): TGCGCCAGCAGCCAAGAAGGGGCAGCTAGCACAGATACGCAGTATTTT. It specifies CASSQEGAASTDTQYF. The chain is built from TRBV4-3 and TRBJ2-3; a weak D match, TRBD1 (5 bases). Deletions cut 0 bases from V and 0 bases from J, with 10 bases between. The CDR3 has 16 amino acids. Germline V gives CDR1 LGHNA, CDR2 YSLEER.

This clonotype was counted a few times. The chain is built from TRBV28 and TRBJ2-3; D unclear. V was pared by 6 bases and J by 5 bases, with 9 bases between. This CDR3 has 12 amino acids. Germline CDR1 is MDHEN and CDR2 is SYDVKM. CDR3: CASSPFGDTQYF. The CDR3, as DNA: TGTGCCAGCAGCCCTTTTGGAGATACGCAGTATTTT.

This clonotype appeared a few times. The gene calls are TRBV20-1 and TRBJ2-7; no clear D. Germline CDR1 reads DFQATT; CDR2 reads SNEGSKA (reference sequence). Trimming stripped 2 bases from V and 6 bases from J, with 8 bases between. The CDR3 sequence is 11 residues long. The CDR3 loop reads CSARTFSEQYF. CDR3 nucleotide sequence: TGCAGTGCTAGAACATTTTCCGAGCAGTACTTC.

There are many counts of this clonotype. V and J are TRBV28 and TRBJ2-5, with 12 bases that match TRBD1. The CDR3 length is 18 residues. V shed 7 bases and J 4 bases; nucleotides not matched to a gene: 16. The germline V gene encodes CDR1 MDHEN and CDR2 SYDVKM. DNA for the CDR3: TGTGCCAGCAATGGGGGGTGGAGGGACAGGGGGCGCGTAGAGACCCAGTACTTC. Protein product: CASNGGWRDRGRVETQYF. Together with reference TRBV28 and TRBJ2-5, the CDR3 gives the full variable domain: DVKVTQSSRYLVKRTGEKVFLECVQDMDHENMFWYRQDPGLGLRLIYFSYDVKMKEKGDIPEGYSVSREKKERFSLILESASTNQTSMYLCASNGGWRDRGRVETQYFGPGTRLLVL.

This clonotype was counted many times. The J gene is TRBJ2-3, the V gene TRBV30; D is ambiguous. V dropped 0 bases and J dropped 2 bases, with 12 bases sitting between them. Germline lookup yields CDR1 GTSNPN and CDR2 SVGIG (reference sequence). This CDR3 region has 15 residues. The chain's CDR3 is CAWSVRTLHTDTQYF. CDR3 bases: TGTGCCTGGAGTGTCCGGACCCTCCACACAGATACGCAGTATTTT.

The chain employs TRBV7-9 and TRBJ2-2; 7 bases line up with TRBD1. V dropped 9 bases and J dropped 3; count of bases not matched to a gene: 4. This CDR3 is 13 amino acids long. CDR1 and CDR2 from the germline V gene are SEHNR and FQNEAQ (reference sequence). In nucleotides, the CDR3 is TGTGCCAGAGGGGACAGTGACACCGGGGAGCTGTTTTTT. Translated: CARGDSDTGELFF.

Of note for this clonotype: This may be a read error: a much more frequent sequence differs by one nucleotide. J is TRBJ2-1 and V is TRBV28; D ambiguous. Trimming removed 5 bases at V and 9 bases at J, with 20 bases between. The germline gives CDR1 MDHEN, CDR2 SYDVKM. The CDR3 sequence is 15 residues long. The CDR3 loop reads CASSPQAPPRTEQFF. In nucleotides, the CDR3 is TGTGCCAGCAGTCCCCAAGCGCCACCTAGGACTGAGCAGTTCTTC.

This chain connects TRBV11-2 to TRBJ1-3, with D perhaps matching TRBD1 (5 bases). The CDR3 spans 15 residues. V lost 1 base to trimming and J lost 4 bases, with 11 bases between them. CDR1 is SGHAT and CDR2 is FQNNGV in the germline V gene. CDR3: CASSLAGPRGNTIYF. CDR3 coding DNA: TGTGCCAGCAGCTTAGCGGGGCCTCGCGGAAACACCATATATTTT. Filled out from reference TRBV11-2 and TRBJ1-3, the complete variable domain reads EAGVAQSPRYKIIEKRQSVAFWCNPISGHATLYWYQQILGQGPKLLIQFQNNGVVDDSQLPKDRFSAERLKGVDSTLKIQPAKLEDSAVYLCASSLAGPRGNTIYFGEGSWLTVV.

The genes are TRBV15 and TRBJ1-5; tentative D call: TRBD1 (5 bases). Deletions cut 0 bases from V and 4 bases from J, with 10 bases between. In germline, CDR1 is LNHNV, CDR2 YYDKDF (reference sequence). The CDR3 is 15 amino acids. DNA for the CDR3: TGTGCCACCAGCAGAGATCGGGACGGGAATCAGCCCCAGCATTTT. Protein sequence: CATSRDRDGNQPQHF.

The rearrangement joins TRBV10-3 to TRBJ2-4, with 9 bases aligning to TRBD1. The CDR3 consists of 17 residues. J lost 6 bases, V lost 0 bases, and 9 bases had no gene match. In germline, CDR1 is ENHRY, CDR2 SYGVKD. Written as DNA, the CDR3 is TGTGCCATCAGTGAGTCTTGGACAGGGGTCGGGGGAAACATTCAGTACTTC. Protein sequence: CAISESWTGVGGNIQYF.

This clonotype occurred many times. The V call is TRBV15, the J call TRBJ2-2; TRBD1 matches 7 bases. Germline CDR1 and CDR2: LNHNV and YYDKDF (reference sequence). The length of the CDR3 is 14 residues. Germline trimming cut 4 bases from V and 6 bases from J; bases unmatched to any gene: 5. CDR3 nucleotide sequence: TGTGCCACCAGCAAGACAGGGTGGCCCGGGGAGCTGTTTTTT. This codes for CATSKTGWPGELFF.

Notes on this clonotype: One end of the junction fails to match germline, which may point to a read error. V and J are TRBV10-3 and TRBJ2-1, with TRBD1 as a possible D gene (7 bases). This CDR3 comprises 15 residues. Germline V gives CDR1 ENHRY, CDR2 SYGVKD. CDR3 nucleotides: TGTGCCAGCAGTGAGGCGGGGACAGTACCCAATGAGCAGTTCTTC. Translated, it gives CASSEAGTVPNEQFF.

This clonotype showed up many times. J is TRBJ2-3 and V is TRBV28, with 11 bases lining up with TRBD2. In germline, CDR1 is MDHEN, CDR2 SYDVKM. The CDR3 runs 17 residues. V trimming: 3 bases; J trimming: 2 bases; junction bases outside the gene matches: 7. CDR3 DNA: TGTGCCAGCAGTTTCCAACTAGCGGGAGTTTCCACAGATACGCAGTATTTT. Its protein product is CASSFQLAGVSTDTQYF.

This clonotype has more than one count but fewer than ten. The V gene is TRBV7-3, the J gene TRBJ2-3, with TRBD1 matching over 7 bases. Trimming at V came to 5 bases and at J to 2 bases, leaving 7 bases not matched to a gene. The germline V gene encodes CDR1 SGHTA and CDR2 FQGTGA. This CDR3 region has 15 residues. The CDR3 region is CASSAGQVYTDTQYF. The CDR3 DNA sequence: TGTGCCAGCAGCGCCGGACAGGTTTACACAGATACGCAGTATTTT.

The V gene is TRBV9, the J gene TRBJ2-1; no firm D call. Trimming shortened V by 0 bases and J by 9 bases, and 4 bases separated the two germline ends. The CDR3 has 11 amino acids. Germline V gene lookup returns CDR1 SGDLS and CDR2 YYNGEE. The CDR3 region is CASSVGTEQFF. The CDR3 region has the DNA TGTGCCAGCAGCGTAGGGACTGAGCAGTTCTTC.

This clonotype was detected only a few times. The chain couples TRBV5-1 to TRBJ2-3; 8 bases fit TRBD2. The germline CDR1 and CDR2 sequences are SGHRS and YFSETQ. V gave up 4 bases and J gave up 0 bases; unmatched junction bases: 7. This CDR3 region has 16 residues. CDR3 DNA: TGCGCCAGCAGCCCAAATAGCGGGACCAGCACAGATACGCAGTATTTT. Translation gives CASSPNSGTSTDTQYF.